The 19 T cell receptor beta chains below all came from one sample that was sequenced in a study of blood T cells in healthy people across ages. Primers used in a second PCR of roughly 6 to 11 cycles were a sample-barcoded 5' primer and a J-beta primer mix. TCRdb processed the 5' RACE reads anew with MiXCR; each CDR3 protein has one entry. The sample carries some 760,000 distinct CDR3 sequences, around 25% recorded once. The same data also contributed to another study, on T cells of mothers and their children.

The specimen sequenced was blood. The source is a boy between 10 and 17 years old in good health.

The table lists this clonotype with a few counts. This chain links TRBV4-1 with TRBJ2-7, with 12 bases fitting TRBD1. V was clipped by 0 bases and J by 6 bases; unmatched bases: 15. The CDR3 totals 19 residues. The germline V gene has CDR1 MGHRA and CDR2 YSYEKL. This CDR3 is CASSQDPYRDRGLGGEQYF. Written as DNA, the CDR3 is TGCGCCAGCAGCCAAGATCCTTACCGGGACAGGGGGCTCGGGGGCGAGCAGTACTTC.

This clonotype occurred a few times. The junction and the germline gene differ at one end; a read error may be behind it. The chain carries TRBV27 and TRBJ2-5; D is possibly TRBD1 (6 bases). Per the germline V gene, CDR1 is MNHEY and CDR2 is SMNVEV (reference sequence). CDR3 length: 13 residues. CDR3 amino acids: CASSYREEETQYF. CDR3 DNA sequence: TGCGCCAGCAGTTACAGGGAAGAAGAGACCCAGTACTTC.

V usage is TRBV20-1 and J usage is TRBJ2-5; TRBD2 matches 11 bases. Germline CDR1 is DFQATT and CDR2 is SNEGSKA (reference sequence). Unmatched junction bases numbered 2, after V lost 1 base and J lost 1 base. The CDR3 is 15 amino acids. CDR3 amino acids: CSARGLAGSQETQYF. The DNA of the CDR3 is TGCAGTGCTAGAGGACTAGCGGGGTCCCAAGAGACCCAGTACTTC.

This clonotype was observed a few times. The chain employs TRBV19 and TRBJ1-1; D ambiguous. CDR3 length equals 13 residues. V gave up 5 bases and J gave up 0 bases, with 7 bases separating them. CDR1 and CDR2 from the germline V gene are LNHDA and SQIVND (reference sequence). The CDR3 DNA reads as TGTGCCAGTAGTGAACAAGTGAACACTGAAGCTTTCTTT. This encodes CASSEQVNTEAFF.

This chain uses TRBV20-1 with TRBJ2-5; 10 bases line up with TRBD2. TRBJ2-1 matches the DNA end more closely, so the J call is doubtful. The CDR3 loop spans 13 amino acids. Per germline, CDR1 DFQATT and CDR2 SNEGSKA (reference sequence). The CDR3 loop reads CSAEGAGGNEQFF. The CDR3 DNA follows: TGCAGTGCCGAGGGAGCGGGAGGGAATGAGCAGTTCTTC.

This clonotype was counted between two and nine times. J is TRBJ1-4 and V is TRBV28; D call uncertain. Germline values: CDR1 MDHEN, CDR2 SYDVKM. Trimming shortened V by 4 bases and J by 4 bases, and 7 bases separated the two germline ends. The CDR3 runs to 13 residues. The CDR3 is CASSSLYNEKLFF. The CDR3, as DNA: TGTGCCAGCAGTTCGCTCTATAATGAAAAACTGTTTTTT.

The chain joins TRBV10-1 to TRBJ2-3; possibly TRBD1 or TRBD2 for D (6 bases each). The CDR3 contains 16 residues. Trimming stripped 0 bases from V and 6 bases from J, with 16 bases between. Germline V gene data show CDR1 as WNHNN and CDR2 as SYGVQD (reference sequence). CDR3 loop: CASSESRGLTPDTQYF. In DNA form, the CDR3 reads TGCGCCAGCAGTGAGTCCCGGGGGCTCACCCCGGATACGCAGTATTTT.

The V gene is TRBV4-2, the J gene TRBJ2-3; the D is unclear. Trimming pared 4 bases from V and 6 bases from J, leaving 11 bases between. CDR1 LGHNA and CDR2 YNFKEQ come from the germline V gene. This CDR3 is 13 amino acids long. The CDR3 sequence is CASSPPLVDTQYF. The DNA for the CDR3 is TGTGCCAGCAGCCCTCCGCTCGTGGATACGCAGTATTTT.

V and J are TRBV29-1 and TRBJ2-1; D is tentatively TRBD1 or TRBD2 (5 bases each). V was cut by 3 bases and J by 7 bases, with 10 bases left in between. CDR1 is SQVTM, CDR2 ANQGSEA, per germline. The CDR3 loop spans 12 amino acids. In DNA, the CDR3 is TGCAGCGTTGACCGGGACGGTAATGAGCAGTTCTTC. This translates into CSVDRDGNEQFF.

J is TRBJ2-1 and V is TRBV29-1, with D perhaps TRBD1 (6 bases). This CDR3 has 13 amino acids. Trimming left V 5 bases short and J 8 bases short, with 16 bases between. Germline CDR1 SQVTM, CDR2 ANQGSEA. CDR3 protein: CSVWVQGKDEQFF. The CDR3 DNA sequence: TGCAGCGTTTGGGTCCAGGGGAAGGATGAGCAGTTCTTC.

This clonotype has only a few counts. The chain carries TRBV20-1 and TRBJ1-4; D unresolved. Between the trimmed V and J ends, which lost 5 bases and 1 base, there was a span of 8 bases. The germline V gene encodes CDR1 DFQATT and CDR2 SNEGSKA (reference sequence). The CDR3 loop spans 13 amino acids. The DNA of the CDR3 is TGCAGTGCTGGGGAGGGAACTAATGAAAAACTGTTTTTT. Encoded protein: CSAGEGTNEKLFF.

The J gene is TRBJ1-4, the V gene TRBV20-1; D unclear. V lost 5 bases to trimming and J lost 0 bases, with 7 bases between them. The CDR3 is 13 residues long. The germline V gene encodes CDR1 DFQATT and CDR2 SNEGSKA (reference sequence). The CDR3 reads CSAGSTTNEKLFF. The CDR3 DNA is TGCAGTGCTGGGAGCACAACTAATGAAAAACTGTTTTTT.

This clonotype was counted between two and nine times. The rearrangement links TRBV21-1 to TRBJ1-1. TRBV21-1 is given as a pseudogene. The CDR3 spans 16 residues. The CDR3 DNA is TGTGCCAGCAGCAACAGATTCGCGGCAGGCCACACTGAAGCTTTCTTT. This gives the protein CASSNRFAAGHTEAFF.

This clonotype was seen more than once but under ten times. The V and J genes are TRBV7-8 and TRBJ1-1; D might be TRBD1 (6 bases). This CDR3 has 17 residues. From germline, CDR1 is SGHVS and CDR2 FQNEAQ. V was cut by 2 bases and J by 3 bases, with 19 bases left in between. CDR3 region: CASSLQGTPQGYTEAFF. The CDR3 nucleotides are TGTGCCAGCAGCTTACAAGGGACACCCCAAGGATACACTGAAGCTTTCTTT.

J is TRBJ2-3 and V is TRBV5-5, with 8 bases that match TRBD1. Losses at the gene ends were 2 bases for V and 2 bases for J; bases not matched to a gene: 13. The V gene's germline CDR1 is SGHKS and CDR2 YYEKEE (reference sequence). CDR3 size: 18 residues. The CDR3 bases are TGTGCCAGCAGCTTCAGACAGGGGCCCAACCTTCCCACAGATACGCAGTATTTT. Protein product: CASSFRQGPNLPTDTQYF. Full variable domain (outside the CDR3, taken from reference TRBV5-5 and TRBJ2-3): DAGVTQSPTHLIKTRGQQVTLRCSPISGHKSVSWYQQVLGQGPQFIFQYYEKEERGRGNFPDRFSARQFPNYSSELNVNALLLGDSALYLCASSFRQGPNLPTDTQYFGPGTRLTVL.

This clonotype showed up just a few times. V and J are TRBV7-2 and TRBJ2-5; D not resolved. V lost 5 bases, J lost 6 bases, and 7 bases lay in between. Germline CDR1 SGHTA, CDR2 FQGNSA. The CDR3 consists of 11 residues. The CDR3 protein is CASSHIQTQYF. The CDR3 DNA reads as TGTGCCAGCAGCCATATTCAGACCCAGTACTTC.

The J gene is TRBJ2-3, the V gene TRBV20-1, with 10 nucleotides matching TRBD2. The CDR3 spans 19 residues. V was clipped by 3 bases and J by 1 base; unmatched bases: 16. Germline V gives CDR1 DFQATT, CDR2 SNEGSKA (reference sequence). This CDR3 reads CSASPLLAGQNIRTDTQYF. In DNA, the CDR3 is TGCAGTGCTAGCCCCTTACTAGCGGGACAGAATATACGCACAGATACGCAGTATTTT.

The chain couples TRBV5-1 to TRBJ2-5; TRBD1 agrees at 8 bases. The CDR3 is made up of 16 amino acids. Germline assignment: CDR1 SGHRS and CDR2 YFSETQ. V gave up 3 bases and J gave up 5 bases; unmatched junction bases: 12. The CDR3 is CASSSSTRGLGETQYF. The DNA of the CDR3 is TGCGCCAGCAGCTCGTCAACCAGGGGGCTAGGGGAGACCCAGTACTTC.

This clonotype turned up a few times. V gene TRBV11-2 combines with J gene TRBJ2-1; D is ambiguous. The CDR3 consists of 15 residues. V lost 4 bases, J lost 0 bases, and 10 bases lay in between. CDR1 and CDR2 (germline): SGHAT, FQNNGV. The CDR3 DNA follows: TGTGCCAGCAGCTGGAGCATAAGCTCCTACAATGAGCAGTTCTTC. It encodes CASSWSISSYNEQFF.